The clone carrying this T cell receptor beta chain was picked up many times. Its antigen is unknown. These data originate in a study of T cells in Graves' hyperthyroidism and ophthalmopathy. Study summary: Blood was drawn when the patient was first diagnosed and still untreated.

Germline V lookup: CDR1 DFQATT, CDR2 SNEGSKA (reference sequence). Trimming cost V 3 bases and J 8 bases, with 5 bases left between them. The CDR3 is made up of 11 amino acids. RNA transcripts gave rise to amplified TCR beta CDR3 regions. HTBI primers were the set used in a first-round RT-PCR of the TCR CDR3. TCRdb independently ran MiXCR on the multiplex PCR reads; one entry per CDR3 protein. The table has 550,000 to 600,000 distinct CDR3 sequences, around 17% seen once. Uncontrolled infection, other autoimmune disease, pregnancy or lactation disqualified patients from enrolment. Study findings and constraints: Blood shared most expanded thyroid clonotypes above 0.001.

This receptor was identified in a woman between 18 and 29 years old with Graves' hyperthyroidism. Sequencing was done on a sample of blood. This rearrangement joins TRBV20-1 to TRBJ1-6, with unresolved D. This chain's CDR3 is CSASSDSPLHF. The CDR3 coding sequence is TGCAGTGCTAGTTCGGATTCACCCCTCCACTTT.